The 2 T cell receptor beta chains below all came from one sample that was sequenced in a study of blood T cells in healthy people across ages. A second PCR of roughly 6 to 12 cycles used a sample-barcoded 5' primer and a J-beta primer mix. Each CDR3 protein gets one entry after TCRdb re-called the 5' RACE reads with MiXCR. In the table there are 800,000 to 1,300,000 distinct CDR3 sequences, about 25% of which are singletons. This same sample was also part of a study on T cells of mothers and their children.

Sequencing input: blood. The receptors shown here come from a girl aged 2-9 years in good health.

There are a few counts of this clonotype. The V gene is TRBV7-3, the J gene TRBJ1-2, with TRBD1 matching over 7 bases. V trimming: 2 bases; J trimming: 3 bases; junction bases outside the gene matches: 3. The length of the CDR3 is 14 residues. Germline CDR1 is SGHTA and CDR2 is FQGTGA. CDR3 in DNA: TGTGCCAGCAGCTTATTGGGACAGTACTATGGCTACACCTTC. It encodes CASSLLGQYYGYTF.

This clonotype came up a few times. V is TRBV20-1 and J is TRBJ1-4; no reliable D call. Germline V gives CDR1 DFQATT, CDR2 SNEGSKA (reference sequence). The V end lost 6 bases, the J end lost 8 bases, and 19 bases lay between the germline ends. The CDR3 spans 14 residues. DNA for the CDR3: TGCAGTGCCCCTGGAGGAGTGTGGAGGGAAAAACTGTTTTTT. Translated, it gives CSAPGGVWREKLFF.